These 15 T cell receptor beta chains share one sample of origin, sequenced in a study of blood T cell repertoires in COVID-19. The repertoire was sequenced with immunoSEQ multiplex PCR; TCRdb's copy has only in-frame clones and lacks some. This table holds under 500,000 clones, 85% to 90% found once. Sequenced input: PBMCs or T cells enriched from blood (not recorded which). Every receptor here comes from a man aged 30 to 45 who had recovered from COVID-19.

The rearrangement joins TRBV27 to TRBJ2-3; D unclear. In germline, CDR1 is MNHEY, CDR2 SMNVEV (reference sequence). V was cut by 4 bases and J by 6 bases, with 8 bases left in between. The CDR3 spans 12 residues. In nucleotides, the CDR3 is TGTGCCAGCAGTTCCCGTCGGGATACGCAGTATTTT. Protein sequence: CASSSRRDTQYF.

The chain carries TRBV7-9 and TRBJ1-5; 9 bases agree with TRBD1. CDR1 is SEHNR and CDR2 is FQNEAQ in the germline V gene (reference sequence). Trimming took 1 base from V and 6 from J; bases not matched to a gene: 7. The CDR3 spans 16 residues. CDR3 DNA sequence: TGTGCCAGCAGCTTAGTAGGGACAGGGATTGGTCAGCCCCAGCATTTT. This translates into CASSLVGTGIGQPQHF.

This clone was detected only once. The V gene is TRBV9, the J gene TRBJ2-1; D is unclear. This CDR3 is built from 15 residues. Per germline, CDR1 SGDLS and CDR2 YYNGEE. Trimming stripped 0 bases from V and 4 bases from J, with 11 bases between. For the CDR3, the DNA is TGTGCCAGCAGCGTAGTGCCAGCGCGATACAATGAGCAGTTCTTC. Encoded protein: CASSVVPARYNEQFF.

This clone was seen a handful of times. The chain uses TRBV7-9 and TRBJ2-3, with a possible D match to TRBD1 (6 bases). This CDR3 has 15 amino acids. Deletions cut 5 bases from V and 2 bases from J, with 14 bases between. CDR1 is SEHNR and CDR2 is FQNEAQ in the germline V gene (reference sequence). CDR3 in amino acids: CASSLRQDPTDTQYF. Written as DNA, the CDR3 is TGTGCCAGCAGCCTCCGACAGGATCCCACAGATACGCAGTATTTT. Combining the CDR3 with reference TRBV7-9 and TRBJ2-3 gives the whole variable domain DTGVSQNPRHKITKRGQNVTFRCDPISEHNRLYWYRQTLGQGPEFLTYFQNEAQLEKSRLLSDRFSAERPKGSFSTLEIQRTEQGDSAMYLCASSLRQDPTDTQYFGPGTRLTVL.

The gene calls are TRBV6-5 and TRBJ2-5, with TRBD1 identical over 7 bases. Germline lookup yields CDR1 MNHEY and CDR2 SVGAGI. Trimming removed 0 bases from V and 1 base from J; junction bases left unmatched: 2. CDR3 length: 15 residues. The DNA of the CDR3 is TGTGCCAGCAGTTACTCTGGGACAGCCCAAGAGACCCAGTACTTC. This encodes CASSYSGTAQETQYF.

The chain combines TRBV2 with TRBJ1-4; TRBD1 matches 10 bases. Looked up from germline, CDR1 is SNHLY and CDR2 is FYNNEI. This CDR3 has 14 residues. V dropped 6 bases and J dropped 5; count of bases not matched to a gene: 3. The chain's CDR3 is CASRRTGGNEKLFF. The CDR3 nucleotides read TGTGCCAGCAGACGGACAGGGGGAAATGAAAAACTGTTTTTT.

The chain combines TRBV28 with TRBJ1-3, with no clear D. Germline CDR1 reads MDHEN; CDR2 reads SYDVKM. The CDR3 consists of 15 residues. Trimming pared 8 bases from V and 4 bases from J, leaving 18 bases between. The CDR3 protein is CASRTMAGSGNTIYF. The CDR3 DNA sequence: TGTGCCAGCCGTACAATGGCTGGTTCCGGAAACACCATATATTTT.

The V call is TRBV7-8, the J call TRBJ2-7; 8 positions match TRBD2. Germline CDR1 reads SGHVS; CDR2 reads FQNEAQ. With V trimmed by 1 base and J by 2 bases, 7 bases remained unmatched. The CDR3 is made up of 16 amino acids. The CDR3 is CASSLEAAGVPYEQYF. The CDR3 bases are TGTGCCAGCAGCTTAGAAGCAGCGGGAGTCCCCTACGAGCAGTACTTC.

This clone was observed a single time. The rearrangement links TRBV28 to TRBJ1-5, with D unclear. The CDR3 totals 16 residues. Germline V gene sequence: CDR1 MDHEN, CDR2 SYDVKM. The ends were cut back, 6 bases at V and 7 bases at J, with 22 bases in the middle. The CDR3 coding sequence is TGTGCCAGCAGCTTCCCCCGGTCGGGAGCAAGCCAGCCCCAGCATTTT. The encoded protein is CASSFPRSGASQPQHF. Full variable domain (rest looked up from reference TRBV28 and TRBJ1-5): DVKVTQSSRYLVKRTGEKVFLECVQDMDHENMFWYRQDPGLGLRLIYFSYDVKMKEKGDIPEGYSVSREKKERFSLILESASTNQTSMYLCASSFPRSGASQPQHFGDGTRLSIL.

The chain carries TRBV10-3 and TRBJ1-1, with 8 bases fitting TRBD1. Germline CDR1 is ENHRY and CDR2 is SYGVKD. The CDR3 is 12 amino acids. V lost 7 bases to trimming and J lost 7 bases; unmatched junction nucleotides: 5. CDR3 residues: CAITTGGREAFF. CDR3 nucleotides: TGTGCCATCACTACAGGGGGTCGTGAAGCTTTCTTT.

This chain joins TRBV7-2 and TRBJ2-7; 13 bases map to TRBD2. The CDR3 covers 17 residues. V shed 5 bases, J shed 3 bases, and the junction held 10 bases outside the gene matches. Per the germline V gene, CDR1 is SGHTA and CDR2 is FQGNSA. This CDR3 reads CASSQLTSGRALYEQYF. The DNA of the CDR3 is TGTGCCAGCAGCCAACTTACTAGCGGGAGGGCCCTCTACGAGCAGTACTTC.

The V and J genes are TRBV28 and TRBJ2-3; maybe TRBD1 (6 bases). Trimming took 3 bases from V and 3 from J, leaving 16 bases between them. The germline gives CDR1 MDHEN, CDR2 SYDVKM. There are 16 residues in the CDR3. CDR3 region: CASSFQQGFGTDTQYF. CDR3 bases: TGTGCCAGCAGTTTTCAGCAGGGGTTCGGTACAGATACGCAGTATTTT.

The rearrangement joins TRBV12-5 to TRBJ2-1; D may be TRBD2 (6 bases). The CDR3 length is 20 residues. The V gene's germline CDR1 is LGHNT and CDR2 FRNRAP. Trimming removed 0 bases at V and 0 bases at J, with 21 bases between. The CDR3 is CASGLVLLIRTNTSYNEQFF. For the CDR3, the DNA is TGTGCTAGTGGTTTGGTACTGTTGATCCGGACTAACACCTCCTACAATGAGCAGTTCTTC. Together with reference TRBV12-5 and TRBJ2-1, the CDR3 gives the full variable domain: DARVTQTPRHKVTEMGQEVTMRCQPILGHNTVFWYRQTMMQGLELLAYFRNRAPLDDSGMPKDRFSAEMPDATLATLKIQPSEPRDSAVYFCASGLVLLIRTNTSYNEQFFGPGTRLTVL.

The chain recombines TRBV19 with TRBJ2-5; 9 bases fit TRBD1. The germline gives CDR1 LNHDA, CDR2 SQIVND (reference sequence). The junction had 9 bases not matched to a gene; V was cut back by 5 bases and J by 5 bases. The CDR3 spans 15 residues. The CDR3 coding sequence is TGTGCCAGTAGTGCCGGACAGGGGTTGGAGGAGACCCAGTACTTC. As protein: CASSAGQGLEETQYF.

Of note for this clone: The same CDR3 arises from other DNA sequences in this sample as well. The gene calls are TRBV28 and TRBJ2-7; D unresolved. The CDR3 has 12 amino acids. CDR1 and CDR2 (germline): MDHEN, SYDVKM. Trimming took off 3 bases at V and 3 bases at J, with 6 bases between the two ends. This CDR3 is CASSLSFYEQYF. CDR3 coding DNA: TGTGCCAGCAGTTTGAGCTTCTACGAGCAGTACTTC.